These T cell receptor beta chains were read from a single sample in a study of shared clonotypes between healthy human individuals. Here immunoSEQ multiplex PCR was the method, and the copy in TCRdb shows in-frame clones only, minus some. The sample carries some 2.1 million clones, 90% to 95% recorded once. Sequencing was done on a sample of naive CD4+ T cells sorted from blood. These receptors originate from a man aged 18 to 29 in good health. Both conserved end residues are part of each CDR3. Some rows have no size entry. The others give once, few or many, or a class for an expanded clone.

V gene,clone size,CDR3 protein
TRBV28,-,CASSLWRASGGSNQPQHF
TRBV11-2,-,CASSPGQGYEQYF
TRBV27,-,CASSSRTENTEAFF
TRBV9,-,CASSVASSGGYNEQFF
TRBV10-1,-,CASSQGNNSPLHF
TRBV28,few,CASNLGTAGHGYTF
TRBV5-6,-,CASSLEGGYTGELFF
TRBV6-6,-,CASSRATGVADTQYF
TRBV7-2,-,CASSPRALTDTQYF
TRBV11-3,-,CASSLDRTDEKLFF
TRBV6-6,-,CASTPVWRDTQYF
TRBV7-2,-,CASSSYGATSPLHF
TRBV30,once,CAWARGAKVSTEAFF
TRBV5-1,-,CASSPGGPGNEQFF
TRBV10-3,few,CATNDGVAWAFF
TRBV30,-,CAWSVGRGAFF
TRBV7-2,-,CASSWGLFPDTIYF
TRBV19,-,CASRLTENYGYTF
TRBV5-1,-,CASSWGQANTEAFF
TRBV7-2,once,CASSLVSGGGYEQYF
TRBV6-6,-,CASSSPDRGLNSPLHF
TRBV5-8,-,CASSLGLGSAYEQYF
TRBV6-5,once,CASSEQLSSTEAFF
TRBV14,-,CASSQVRTSGRPEQFF
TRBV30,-,CAWSVAGGLTDTQYF
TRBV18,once,CASSPGTTGRDTQYF
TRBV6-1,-,CASSGQMNTEAFF
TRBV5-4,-,CASSQRDRVKNIQYF
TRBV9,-,CASSVLPYTEAFF
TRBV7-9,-,CASSLNQETQYF
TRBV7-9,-,CASSPPRLAGLETQYF
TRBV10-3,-,CAIRRGTGGEQYF
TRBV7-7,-,CASSSGTGSYNEQFF
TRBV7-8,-,CASSQQGTGANVLTF
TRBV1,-,CTSSHDVQGRQPMGPNSPLHF
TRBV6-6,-,CASSYGQGANEKLFF
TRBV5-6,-,CASSLGGQGGNQPQHF
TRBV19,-,CASSELAGNEQFF
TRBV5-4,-,CASSRDRGDSPLHF
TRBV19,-,CASSIKLAGGAETQYF
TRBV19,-,CASSGQGRAYEQYF
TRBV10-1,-,CASSRGGSFEQYF
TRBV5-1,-,CASSLQPLGSSYEQYF
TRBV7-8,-,CASSLGAGPRGKLFF
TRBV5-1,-,CASSLTDYGYTF
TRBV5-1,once,CASSLAGSSYNEQFF
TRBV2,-,CASNSYPNRGGETQYF
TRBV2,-,CASSDRDTRSPQHF
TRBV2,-,CASIYRQGVNYF